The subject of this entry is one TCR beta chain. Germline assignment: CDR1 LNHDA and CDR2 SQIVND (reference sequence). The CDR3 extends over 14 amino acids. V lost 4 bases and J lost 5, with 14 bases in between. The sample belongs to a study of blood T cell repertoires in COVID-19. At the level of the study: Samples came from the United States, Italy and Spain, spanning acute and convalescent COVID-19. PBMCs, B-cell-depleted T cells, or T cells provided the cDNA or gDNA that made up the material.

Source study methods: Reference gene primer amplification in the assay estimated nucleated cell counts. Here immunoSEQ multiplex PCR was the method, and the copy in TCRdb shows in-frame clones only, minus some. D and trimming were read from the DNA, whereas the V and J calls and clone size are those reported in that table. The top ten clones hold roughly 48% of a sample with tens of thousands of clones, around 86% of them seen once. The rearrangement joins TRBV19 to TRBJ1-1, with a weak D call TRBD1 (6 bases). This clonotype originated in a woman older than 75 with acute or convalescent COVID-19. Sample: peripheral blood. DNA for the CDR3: TGTGCCAGTAGTAAAGACCTCCAGGGGACTGAAGCTTTCTTT. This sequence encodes CASSKDLQGTEAFF.